This T cell receptor (beta chain) was sequenced in a study of blood T cells in healthy people across ages. The authors ran a second PCR of roughly 6 to 12 cycles using a sample-barcoded 5' primer and a J-beta primer mix. Each single sample gave us at least 2.5 million CDR3-containing paired-end reads. TCRdb itself ran the 5' RACE reads through MiXCR, one entry per CDR3 protein. The table has 700,000 to 850,000 distinct CDR3 sequences, under 40% seen once. Peripheral blood was drawn, roughly 10 milliliters per donor. Trimming pared 5 bases from V and 4 bases from J, leaving 14 bases between. The CDR3 is made up of 14 amino acids.

This clonotype was obtained from a man aged 18 to 35 in good health. V usage is TRBV12-3 or TRBV12-4 and J usage is TRBJ1-2, with D uncertain. The source material was blood. For the CDR3, the DNA is TGTGCCAGCAGTCCCCGTCGTGAGTCCTATGGCTACACCTTC. Its translation: CASSPRRESYGYTF.